The rows below give T cell receptor beta chains drawn from one sample of a study of vaccination effects on CD4 cells after COVID-19. Produced via immunoSEQ multiplex PCR; TCRdb's table is partial and in-frame only. Of some 79,000 clones listed, around four fifths are singletons. Antigens of these TCRs are unknown. The sample was CD4+ T cells from PBMCs cultured with HCoV-229E spike peptides, taken before COVID-19 vaccination. These receptors came from a human donor who received a COVID-19 vaccine. CDR3s include the opening cysteine and the closing phenylalanine or tryptophan. The order of the fields is J gene, V gene, clone size, D gene, CDR3 protein, CDR3 DNA. The D gene is left open where the match is weak. Clone sizes are given selectively: once, few, many, or a class where the clone is expanded.

J gene: TRBJ1-2
V gene: TRBV25-1
clone size: NA
D gene: NA
CDR3 protein: CASSVGHGNGYTF
CDR3 DNA: TGTGCCAGCAGTGTGGGACACGGGAACGGCTACACCTTC

J gene: TRBJ2-2
V gene: TRBV9
clone size: once
D gene: NA
CDR3 protein: CASSVGSGELFF
CDR3 DNA: TGTGCCAGCAGCGTAGGATCCGGGGAGCTGTTTTTT

J gene: TRBJ1-6
V gene: TRBV10-3
clone size: NA
D gene: NA
CDR3 protein: CAISVQGISDDSPLHF
CDR3 DNA: TGTGCCATCAGTGTCCAGGGGATAAGCGACGATTCACCCCTCCACTTT

J gene: TRBJ2-6
V gene: TRBV6-2/TRBV6-3
clone size: NA
D gene: NA
CDR3 protein: CASSSPEAGANVLTF
CDR3 DNA: TGTGCCAGCAGCTCTCCCGAGGCTGGGGCCAACGTCCTGACTTTC

J gene: TRBJ2-2
V gene: TRBV6-5
clone size: NA
D gene: NA
CDR3 protein: CASSPTGPGELFF
CDR3 DNA: TGTGCCAGCAGTCCTACAGGGCCCGGGGAGCTGTTTTTT

J gene: TRBJ1-2
V gene: TRBV19
clone size: NA
D gene: NA
CDR3 protein: CASSMPARGSYGYTF
CDR3 DNA: TGTGCCAGTAGTATGCCTGCCAGGGGCAGCTATGGCTACACCTTC

J gene: TRBJ1-5
V gene: TRBV6-5
clone size: NA
D gene: TRBD1
CDR3 protein: CASGPTGVRNQPQHF
CDR3 DNA: TGTGCCAGCGGCCCTACAGGGGTAAGGAATCAGCCCCAGCATTTT

J gene: TRBJ1-2
V gene: TRBV18
clone size: NA
D gene: TRBD1
CDR3 protein: CASSPGTGAYGYTF
CDR3 DNA: TGTGCCAGCTCACCAGGGACAGGGGCCTATGGCTACACCTTC

J gene: TRBJ1-1
V gene: TRBV6-5
clone size: NA
D gene: NA
CDR3 protein: CATERTANTEAFF
CDR3 DNA: TGTGCCACGGAACGGACAGCGAACACTGAAGCTTTCTTT

J gene: TRBJ2-5
V gene: TRBV18
clone size: NA
D gene: NA
CDR3 protein: CASSPRFGSLETQYF
CDR3 DNA: TGTGCCAGCTCGCCTCGGTTTGGTAGCCTCGAGACCCAGTACTTC

J gene: TRBJ2-3
V gene: TRBV24-1
clone size: NA
D gene: NA
CDR3 protein: CATSDGPRRGTDTQYF
CDR3 DNA: TGTGCCACCAGTGATGGCCCTCGTAGGGGCACAGATACGCAGTATTTT

J gene: TRBJ1-4
V gene: TRBV5-1
clone size: NA
D gene: TRBD1
CDR3 protein: CASSSDQGGGEKLFF
CDR3 DNA: TGCGCCAGCAGCTCCGATCAGGGGGGTGGGGAAAAACTGTTTTTT

J gene: TRBJ2-2
V gene: TRBV6-1
clone size: NA
D gene: NA
CDR3 protein: CASSEVGGTGELFF
CDR3 DNA: TGTGCCAGCAGTGAAGTAGGCGGCACCGGGGAGCTGTTTTTT

J gene: TRBJ1-1
V gene: TRBV19
clone size: NA
D gene: NA
CDR3 protein: CASSPYMNTEAFF
CDR3 DNA: TGTGCCAGTAGTCCGTACATGAACACTGAAGCTTTCTTT

J gene: TRBJ2-5
V gene: TRBV24-1
clone size: NA
D gene: TRBD1
CDR3 protein: CATSDRQGGDETQYF
CDR3 DNA: TGTGCCACCAGTGATCGACAGGGGGGGGACGAGACCCAGTACTTC

J gene: TRBJ2-3
V gene: TRBV30
clone size: NA
D gene: TRBD1
CDR3 protein: CAWSGDRDLTDTQYF
CDR3 DNA: TGTGCCTGGAGCGGAGACAGGGACCTCACAGATACGCAGTATTTT

J gene: TRBJ2-5
V gene: TRBV7-3
clone size: NA
D gene: TRBD2
CDR3 protein: CASSPSGGGLQETQYF
CDR3 DNA: TGTGCCAGCAGCCCTTCGGGGGGGGGCCTTCAAGAGACCCAGTACTTC

J gene: TRBJ1-1
V gene: TRBV4-1
clone size: NA
D gene: NA
CDR3 protein: CASSQVGFETEAFF
CDR3 DNA: TGCGCCAGCAGCCAAGTGGGGTTTGAGACTGAAGCTTTCTTT

J gene: TRBJ1-4
V gene: TRBV5-1
clone size: NA
D gene: TRBD1
CDR3 protein: CASSTRQGAPNEKLFF
CDR3 DNA: TGCGCCAGCAGCACCCGACAGGGGGCACCTAATGAAAAACTGTTTTTT

J gene: TRBJ2-3
V gene: TRBV5-1
clone size: NA
D gene: NA
CDR3 protein: CASRGSLADTQYF
CDR3 DNA: TGCGCCAGCCGAGGTAGCCTTGCAGATACGCAGTATTTT

J gene: TRBJ1-6
V gene: TRBV12-5
clone size: few
D gene: NA
CDR3 protein: CASGLVGSKVNSPLHF
CDR3 DNA: TGTGCTAGTGGTTTGGTTGGATCAAAAGTAAATTCACCCCTCCACTTT

J gene: TRBJ2-5
V gene: TRBV7-2
clone size: NA
D gene: NA
CDR3 protein: CASSGVGQIQETQYF
CDR3 DNA: TGTGCCAGCAGCGGGGTCGGACAAATACAAGAGACCCAGTACTTC

J gene: TRBJ2-1
V gene: TRBV5-1
clone size: NA
D gene: TRBD2
CDR3 protein: CASSFFIAGDNEQFF
CDR3 DNA: TGCGCCAGCAGCTTCTTTATAGCGGGGGACAATGAGCAGTTCTTC

J gene: TRBJ2-2
V gene: TRBV10-3
clone size: NA
D gene: NA
CDR3 protein: CAINAEANTGELFF
CDR3 DNA: TGTGCCATCAATGCAGAGGCGAACACCGGGGAGCTGTTTTTT

J gene: TRBJ1-4
V gene: TRBV10-2
clone size: NA
D gene: NA
CDR3 protein: CASSRGGASEKLFF
CDR3 DNA: TGCGCCAGCAGTCGGGGGGGGGCTAGCGAAAAACTGTTTTTT

J gene: TRBJ2-4
V gene: TRBV2
clone size: NA
D gene: NA
CDR3 protein: CASSGVTVAKNIQYF
CDR3 DNA: TGTGCCAGCAGTGGGGTGACAGTAGCCAAAAACATTCAGTACTTC

J gene: TRBJ2-3
V gene: TRBV10-1
clone size: NA
D gene: TRBD2
CDR3 protein: CASSSRLVGGGQSDTQYF
CDR3 DNA: TGCGCCAGCAGTTCTCGTTTGGTAGGCGGGGGGCAATCGGATACGCAGTATTTT

J gene: TRBJ2-3
V gene: TRBV5-8
clone size: NA
D gene: NA
CDR3 protein: CASSRGGWTTDTQYF
CDR3 DNA: TGTGCCAGCAGCCGGGGTGGGTGGACCACAGATACGCAGTATTTT

J gene: TRBJ2-2
V gene: TRBV24-1
clone size: few
D gene: TRBD1
CDR3 protein: CATRGTGENWELFF
CDR3 DNA: TGTGCCACCAGAGGGACAGGGGAGAATTGGGAGCTGTTTTTT

J gene: TRBJ1-2
V gene: TRBV5-6
clone size: NA
D gene: NA
CDR3 protein: CASSPSSGYGYTF
CDR3 DNA: TGTGCCAGCAGCCCGAGCTCAGGCTATGGCTACACCTTC

J gene: TRBJ1-6
V gene: TRBV5-1
clone size: NA
D gene: NA
CDR3 protein: CASSLAGSRYNSPLHF
CDR3 DNA: TGCGCCAGCAGCTTGGCAGGGTCGAGGTATAATTCACCCCTCCACTTT

J gene: TRBJ2-5
V gene: TRBV18
clone size: NA
D gene: NA
CDR3 protein: CASSPRSLQETQYF
CDR3 DNA: TGTGCCAGCTCACCACGCAGCCTCCAAGAGACCCAGTACTTC

J gene: TRBJ1-4
V gene: TRBV18
clone size: NA
D gene: NA
CDR3 protein: CASSPQPLGGEKLFF
CDR3 DNA: TGTGCCAGCTCACCACAGCCTCTCGGCGGTGAAAAACTGTTTTTT

J gene: TRBJ2-5
V gene: TRBV7-2
clone size: NA
D gene: TRBD2
CDR3 protein: CASSGQGGETQYF
CDR3 DNA: TGTGCCAGCAGTGGTCAGGGAGGGGAGACCCAGTACTTC

J gene: TRBJ2-3
V gene: TRBV3-1/TRBV3-2
clone size: once
D gene: TRBD2
CDR3 protein: CASSQDPGLAGLTDTQYF
CDR3 DNA: TGTGCCAGCAGCCAAGACCCGGGACTAGCGGGACTCACAGATACGCAGTATTTT

J gene: TRBJ1-5
V gene: TRBV12-5
clone size: NA
D gene: NA
CDR3 protein: CASGPWTEGSQPQHF
CDR3 DNA: TGTGCTAGTGGACCCTGGACAGAAGGGAGCCAGCCCCAGCATTTT

J gene: TRBJ1-5
V gene: TRBV28
clone size: NA
D gene: TRBD1
CDR3 protein: CASSIRQGWQPQHF
CDR3 DNA: TGTGCCAGCAGTATTAGACAGGGGTGGCAGCCCCAGCATTTT

J gene: TRBJ1-5
V gene: TRBV18
clone size: NA
D gene: NA
CDR3 protein: CASSLRDQPQHF
CDR3 DNA: TGTGCCAGCTCACTCCGGGATCAGCCCCAGCATTTT

J gene: TRBJ2-3
V gene: TRBV5-1
clone size: NA
D gene: NA
CDR3 protein: CASSLAIDSRSSTDTQYF
CDR3 DNA: TGCGCCAGCAGCTTGGCCATCGACAGCAGATCTAGCACAGATACGCAGTATTTT

J gene: TRBJ1-1
V gene: TRBV18
clone size: NA
D gene: NA
CDR3 protein: CASSPHIVVNTEAFF
CDR3 DNA: TGTGCCAGCTCACCCCACATAGTGGTGAACACTGAAGCTTTCTTT

J gene: TRBJ1-1
V gene: TRBV5-1
clone size: NA
D gene: NA
CDR3 protein: CASSLQGDTEAFF
CDR3 DNA: TGCGCCAGCAGCTTGCAGGGAGACACTGAAGCTTTCTTT

J gene: TRBJ1-5
V gene: TRBV3-1/TRBV3-2
clone size: NA
D gene: TRBD1
CDR3 protein: CASSAGRPGTGLLSNQPQHF
CDR3 DNA: TGTGCCAGCAGCGCCGGCCGACCCGGGACAGGACTCCTTAGCAATCAGCCCCAGCATTTT

J gene: TRBJ2-4
V gene: TRBV19
clone size: few
D gene: TRBD1
CDR3 protein: CASIGQGGAKNIQYF
CDR3 DNA: TGTGCCAGCATCGGACAGGGGGGGGCCAAAAACATTCAGTACTTC

J gene: TRBJ2-5
V gene: TRBV5-1
clone size: NA
D gene: TRBD2
CDR3 protein: CASSSGTSGGMRETQYF
CDR3 DNA: TGCGCCAGCAGCTCCGGGACTAGCGGGGGAATGCGAGAGACCCAGTACTTC

J gene: TRBJ2-5
V gene: TRBV28
clone size: NA
D gene: NA
CDR3 protein: CASRSEGVPQETQYF
CDR3 DNA: TGTGCCAGCAGATCTGAGGGGGTACCGCAAGAGACCCAGTACTTC

J gene: TRBJ1-1
V gene: TRBV24-1
clone size: NA
D gene: TRBD1
CDR3 protein: CATAKGARTEAFF
CDR3 DNA: TGTGCCACCGCCAAGGGGGCGAGGACTGAAGCTTTCTTT

J gene: TRBJ1-2
V gene: TRBV19
clone size: few
D gene: NA
CDR3 protein: CATRTGNYGYTF
CDR3 DNA: TGTGCCACCCGGACGGGGAACTATGGCTACACCTTC

J gene: TRBJ1-1
V gene: TRBV10-1
clone size: once
D gene: NA
CDR3 protein: CASSGDTMNTEAFF
CDR3 DNA: TGCGCCAGCAGTGGGGACACGATGAACACTGAAGCTTTCTTT

J gene: TRBJ1-2
V gene: TRBV24-1
clone size: NA
D gene: NA
CDR3 protein: CATSDNRDLYGYTF
CDR3 DNA: TGTGCCACCAGTGACAACCGGGACCTCTATGGCTACACCTTC

J gene: TRBJ1-1
V gene: TRBV30
clone size: NA
D gene: NA
CDR3 protein: CAWIGLTNTEAFF
CDR3 DNA: TGTGCCTGGATAGGGCTAACGAACACTGAAGCTTTCTTT

J gene: TRBJ1-2
V gene: TRBV2
clone size: NA
D gene: TRBD1
CDR3 protein: CASSTGGIGGYTF
CDR3 DNA: TGTGCCAGCAGTACAGGGGGTATCGGTGGCTACACCTTC

J gene: TRBJ1-1
V gene: TRBV10-1
clone size: few
D gene: NA
CDR3 protein: CASSEKGRREAFF
CDR3 DNA: TGCGCCAGCAGTGAGAAGGGGCGCAGAGAAGCTTTCTTT

J gene: TRBJ2-6
V gene: TRBV18
clone size: NA
D gene: NA
CDR3 protein: CASSANSFSGANVLTF
CDR3 DNA: TGTGCCAGCTCAGCGAATTCCTTCTCTGGGGCCAACGTCCTGACTTTC